This passage covers 22 T cell receptor beta chains from one sample sequenced in a study of blood T cells in healthy people across ages. It was with a sample-barcoded 5' primer and a J-beta primer mix that a second PCR of about 6 to 12 cycles was run. TCRdb ran MiXCR on the 5' RACE reads and lists one entry per CDR3 protein. Here the sample spans about 1.8 million distinct CDR3 sequences, about 50% being singletons. The sample taken for sequencing was blood. All receptors come from a woman between 40 and 50 years old in good health.

V is TRBV20-1 and J is TRBJ2-5; D is possibly TRBD2 (6 bases). V was pared by 0 bases and J by 5 bases, with 16 bases between. This CDR3 is built from 15 residues. The germline gives CDR1 DFQATT, CDR2 SNEGSKA (reference sequence). The CDR3 loop is CSARDPRMGRETQYF. The CDR3 DNA sequence: TGCAGTGCTAGAGATCCCCGGATGGGGAGGGAGACCCAGTACTTC.

Only a few counts were recorded for this clonotype. The chain uses TRBV12-3 or TRBV12-4 and TRBJ1-4; D gene unclear. Deletions cut 5 bases from V and 6 bases from J, with 10 bases between. CDR3 size: 13 residues. The CDR3 nucleotides read TGTGCCAGCAGTCTTTGGGAGGATGAAAAACTGTTTTTT. Its translation: CASSLWEDEKLFF.

The rearrangement links TRBV6-2 or TRBV6-3 to TRBJ1-5; D is undetermined. The CDR3 contains 13 residues. Trimming stripped 5 bases from V and 5 bases from J, with 10 bases between. The germline V gene encodes CDR1 MNHEY and CDR2 SVGEGT. CDR3 DNA sequence: TGTGCCAGCAGTATGGTCAGCTATCAGCCCCAGCATTTT. This encodes CASSMVSYQPQHF.

The gene calls are TRBV5-1 and TRBJ2-7; 7 bases line up with TRBD1. CDR3 size: 13 residues. Germline V gene lookup returns CDR1 SGHRS and CDR2 YFSETQ. V shed 4 bases and J 5 bases; nucleotides not matched to a gene: 6. The CDR3 coding sequence is TGCGCCAGCAGCCAAGGGACAGCCAACGAGCAGTACTTC. Amino acids: CASSQGTANEQYF.

The CDR3 region is CASSLGPPKETQYF. CDR3 nucleotides: TGTGCCAGCAGTTTAGGGCCGCCCAAAGAGACCCAGTACTTC. This chain connects TRBV28 to TRBJ2-4; D is undetermined. The J call may be in error: the DNA end matches TRBJ2-5 better. Germline values: CDR1 MDHEN, CDR2 SYDVKM. The CDR3 runs to 14 residues.

J is TRBJ2-1 and V is TRBV7-6; 8 positions match TRBD2. The CDR3 loop spans 15 amino acids. J lost 7 bases, V lost 1 base, and 6 bases had no gene match. Looked up from germline, CDR1 is SGHVS and CDR2 is FNYEAQ. The CDR3, as DNA: TGTGCCAGCAGCTTAGATCCGGGACTAGTAAATGAGCAGTTCTTC. Its protein product is CASSLDPGLVNEQFF.

This chain uses TRBV20-1 with TRBJ2-7; D remains unclear. Germline-derived CDR1 and CDR2 are DFQATT and SNEGSKA (reference sequence). This CDR3 has 12 residues. The ends were cut back, 5 bases at V and 0 bases at J, with 8 bases in the middle. The CDR3 here is CSAWATSYEQYF. The CDR3 nucleotides are TGCAGTGCTTGGGCGACCTCCTACGAGCAGTACTTC.

J is TRBJ2-4 and V is TRBV3-1; D perhaps matches TRBD1 (6 bases). V lost 3 bases to trimming and J lost 0 bases, with 15 bases between them. The germline gives CDR1 LGHDT, CDR2 YNNKEL (reference sequence). CDR3 length: 17 amino acids. CDR3 residues: CASSQRTAELAKNIQYF. The CDR3 DNA follows: TGTGCCAGCAGCCAGAGGACAGCGGAACTAGCCAAAAACATTCAGTACTTC.

This clonotype was seen a few times. The chain has TRBV3-1 and TRBJ1-2; D gene ambiguous. The CDR3 consists of 15 residues. Germline values: CDR1 LGHDT, CDR2 YNNKEL (reference sequence). Trimming took 1 base from V and 7 from J, leaving 16 bases between them. CDR3 protein: CASSQAELLWSGYTF. CDR3 DNA sequence: TGTGCCAGCAGCCAAGCGGAACTTCTTTGGTCTGGCTACACCTTC.

This clonotype was observed a few times. The CDR3 reads CASSPRQTEYNSPLHF. The CDR3 region has the DNA TGTGCCAGCTCACCACGACAAACAGAATATAATTCACCCCTCCACTTT. This chain joins TRBV18 and TRBJ1-6; no firm D call. The CDR3 length is 16 residues. Per the germline V gene, CDR1 is KGHSH and CDR2 is LQKENI. Trimming took 1 base from V and 4 from J, leaving 11 bases between them.

The genes are TRBV7-2 and TRBJ2-1; 8 positions match TRBD2. The J call may not be correct, given that the DNA end is closer to TRBJ2-7. This CDR3 comprises 15 residues. CDR1 and CDR2 from the germline V gene are SGHTA and FQGNSA. CDR3 protein: CASSLERGRYNEQYF. CDR3 bases: TGTGCCAGCAGCTTAGAGCGGGGGCGATACAATGAGCAGTACTTC.

The chain recombines TRBV24-1 with TRBJ2-5; D not certain. Germline lookup yields CDR1 KGHDR and CDR2 SFDVKD. V shed 1 base and J shed 5 bases, with 4 bases lying between them. The CDR3 is 12 amino acids. The CDR3 region is CATSDFVETQYF. As DNA, the CDR3 is TGTGCCACCAGTGATTTTGTTGAGACCCAGTACTTC.

The V call is TRBV28, the J call TRBJ2-3, with D perhaps matching TRBD2 (6 bases). Trimming removed 7 bases at V and 6 bases at J, with 17 bases between. Germline lookup yields CDR1 MDHEN and CDR2 SYDVKM. The CDR3 loop spans 14 amino acids. The CDR3 region has the DNA TGTGCCAGCAAGGGCGTGGACTACGAGGATACGCAGTATTTT. Translated: CASKGVDYEDTQYF. The variable domain in full, with the rest retrieved from reference TRBV28 and TRBJ2-3, is DVKVTQSSRYLVKRTGEKVFLECVQDMDHENMFWYRQDPGLGLRLIYFSYDVKMKEKGDIPEGYSVSREKKERFSLILESASTNQTSMYLCASKGVDYEDTQYFGPGTRLTVL.

The chain couples TRBV24-1 to TRBJ2-1, with 8 positions matching TRBD1. V was clipped by 7 bases and J by 9 bases; unmatched bases: 4. Germline V gene lookup returns CDR1 KGHDR and CDR2 SFDVKD. The CDR3 totals 12 residues. The CDR3 nucleotides are TGTGCCACCAGCGGGACAGGATCTGAGCAGTTCTTC. Protein sequence: CATSGTGSEQFF.

This clonotype was seen more than once but under ten times. V gene TRBV7-9 combines with J gene TRBJ2-7, with D perhaps given as TRBD1 or TRBD2 (5 bases each). Trimming took 5 bases from V and 4 from J, leaving 12 bases between them. The CDR3 is 13 amino acids. Per germline, CDR1 SEHNR and CDR2 FQNEAQ (reference sequence). CDR3 DNA sequence: TGTGCCAGCAGCAAACTAGAGGGGTACGAGCAGTACTTC. It codes for CASSKLEGYEQYF.

This chain joins TRBV29-1 and TRBJ2-3; D unclear. CDR1 SQVTM and CDR2 ANQGSEA come from the germline V gene. The CDR3 runs 13 residues. V lost 4 bases to trimming and J lost 6 bases, with 14 bases between them. CDR3 DNA sequence: TGCAGCGTTGGGTTAAGGGAAGGGGATACGCAGTATTTT. Translating gives CSVGLREGDTQYF.

This clonotype has just a few counts. The V and J genes are TRBV6-5 and TRBJ1-2, with TRBD1 as a possible D gene (5 bases). The germline V gene has CDR1 MNHEY and CDR2 SVGAGI. Deletions cut 0 bases from V and 7 bases from J, with 15 bases between. This CDR3 region has 15 residues. The CDR3 here is CASSYSWGGGLGYTF. Written as DNA, the CDR3 is TGTGCCAGCAGTTACTCTTGGGGCGGTGGTCTTGGCTACACCTTC.

This chain uses TRBV20-1 with TRBJ2-3; D perhaps matches TRBD1 (6 bases). This CDR3 has 12 amino acids. V shed 3 bases and J shed 6 bases, with 10 bases lying between them. CDR1 is DFQATT and CDR2 is SNEGSKA in the germline V gene (reference sequence). CDR3 coding DNA: TGCAGTGCTAGTGAGGGGGTCGATACGCAGTATTTT. Its translation is CSASEGVDTQYF.

The rearrangement links TRBV7-2 to TRBJ2-7; D is undetermined. The J call may be in error: the DNA end matches TRBJ2-5 better. The CDR3 consists of 13 residues. Germline V gene lookup returns CDR1 SGHTA and CDR2 FQGNSA. The CDR3 region is CASTPLGLETQYF. The CDR3 region has the DNA TGTGCCAGCACCCCCTTGGGGTTGGAGACCCAGTACTTC.

V gene TRBV6-2 or TRBV6-3 combines with J gene TRBJ2-5, with 7 bases fitting TRBD1. The better agreement between TRBJ2-7 and the DNA end casts doubt on the J call. Germline-derived CDR1 and CDR2 are MNHEY and SVGEGT. This CDR3 spans 13 amino acids. The chain's CDR3 is CASRIDRVGEQYF. The CDR3 region has the DNA TGTGCCAGCAGGATTGACAGGGTGGGCGAGCAGTACTTC.

The gene calls are TRBV5-1 and TRBJ2-3; 16 bases match TRBD2. The length of the CDR3 is 19 residues. With V trimmed by 4 bases and J by 0 bases, 8 bases remained unmatched. Germline V lookup: CDR1 SGHRS, CDR2 YFSETQ. CDR3 sequence: CASSPGLAGGTSSTDTQYF. CDR3 nucleotide sequence: TGCGCCAGCAGCCCGGGACTAGCGGGGGGGACTTCTAGCACAGATACGCAGTATTTT.

The rearrangement joins TRBV29-1 to TRBJ1-2; the D gene is possibly TRBD1 (6 bases). The germline CDR1 and CDR2 sequences are SQVTM and ANQGSEA. This CDR3 contains 13 residues. V was pared by 5 bases and J by 7 bases, with 17 bases between. The CDR3 region is CSVRNREGVGYTF. CDR3 coding DNA: TGCAGCGTTCGGAACAGGGAGGGAGTTGGCTACACCTTC.